The clone carrying this T cell receptor (beta chain) was seen only once. Repertoires were generated with immunoSEQ multiplex PCR, while TCRdb's copy carries only in-frame clones and drops some. The data contain about 73,000 clones, 75% to 80% of them singletons. Patients from Seattle were sampled longitudinally, starting during active infection. This entry comes from a study of blood T cell repertoires in COVID-19. In the study overall: PBMCs, B-cell-depleted T cells, or T cells were the source of the cDNA or gDNA that made up the material.

Germline assignment: CDR1 SGHTA and CDR2 FQGNSA. V gave up 3 bases and J gave up 2 bases, with 10 bases separating them. The CDR3 covers 15 residues. What was sequenced was peripheral blood. The rearrangement links TRBV7-2 to TRBJ1-4, with D maybe TRBD1 (5 bases). This TCR derives from an older man with COVID-19, enrolled during active disease. In DNA, the CDR3 is TGTGCCAGCAGCTTCACCCAGGGCACTAATGAAAAACTGTTTTTT. This encodes CASSFTQGTNEKLFF.